This entry lists 23 T cell receptor beta chains sequenced from one sample in a study of cytomegalovirus exposure and HLA in healthy donors (dated by TCRdb to between 2016 and 2019). Library creation used the immunoSEQ multiplex PCR assay. For the multiplex PCR, a mixture combining 60 forward primers for TCR Vbeta segments and 13 reverse primers for TCR Jbeta segments was used. As stored in TCRdb, this immuneACCESS dataset retains in-frame rearrangements with V and J assigned. A fraction of the clones does not appear; measured against another copy, unresolved V genes explain less than half of the discrepancy, and the remainder lacks a known reason. A total of about 140,000 clones appear in this sample, approximately 80% of them only once. 2% to 3% of the sample is held by the ten biggest clonotypes. The sequenced sample was PBMCs. Receptors were obtained from a woman aged 18-29 years in good health and CMV-seropositive.

The rearrangement uses TRBV9 and TRBJ1-2; D is ambiguous. The ends were cut back, 1 base at V and 5 bases at J, with 9 bases in the middle. This CDR3 comprises 13 residues. From germline, CDR1 is SGDLS and CDR2 YYNGEE. The CDR3 spells CASSVTAGYGYTF. Here the CDR3 DNA reads TGTGCCAGCAGCGTAACGGCAGGATATGGCTACACCTTC.

The chain links TRBV5-1 to TRBJ1-3; 8 bases map to TRBD1. CDR3 length: 17 amino acids. J was trimmed by 0 bases and V by 4 bases; bases with no gene match: 9. Per germline, CDR1 SGHRS and CDR2 YFSETQ. CDR3 loop: CASSQNNRGYSGNTIYF. CDR3 nucleotides: TGCGCCAGCAGCCAAAATAACAGGGGGTACTCTGGAAACACCATATATTTT.

The chain carries TRBV6-4 and TRBJ2-2; 9 bases are shared with TRBD2. V was clipped by 2 bases and J by 6 bases; unmatched bases: 4. Germline V gives CDR1 MRHNA, CDR2 SNTAGT. The CDR3 has 15 amino acids. The CDR3 bases are TGTGCCAGCAGTGACGGAGTAGCGGGGGCCGGGGAGCTGTTTTTT. Protein sequence: CASSDGVAGAGELFF.

The chain is built from TRBV2 and TRBJ1-6, with a possible D match to TRBD1 (5 bases). CDR3 length: 13 residues. Between the trimmed V and J ends, which lost 7 bases and 12 bases, there was a span of 16 bases. From germline, CDR1 is SNHLY and CDR2 FYNNEI. CDR3 coding DNA: TGTGCCAGCACTCAGAGACAGTCCCAACCCCTCCACTTT. Protein: CASTQRQSQPLHF.

This clone was seen more than once but under ten times. The chain carries TRBV27 and TRBJ2-1; weak D call: TRBD1 (7 bases). Per germline, CDR1 MNHEY and CDR2 SMNVEV (reference sequence). The ends were cut back, 3 bases at V and 4 bases at J, with 13 bases in the middle. The CDR3 runs 15 residues. The CDR3 protein is CASSFTSRGYNEQFF. In DNA, the CDR3 is TGTGCCAGCAGTTTTACTAGCAGGGGGTACAATGAGCAGTTCTTC.

The chain joins TRBV5-1 to TRBJ1-2; D unresolved. Germline V lookup: CDR1 SGHRS, CDR2 YFSETQ. V was trimmed by 1 base and J by 8 bases, leaving 9 bases between them. The CDR3 has 12 amino acids. CDR3 sequence: CASSLSGGGYTF. CDR3 bases: TGCGCCAGCAGCTTGTCCGGCGGCGGCTACACCTTC.

The V and J genes are TRBV19 and TRBJ2-1, with D maybe TRBD1 (5 bases). CDR3 size: 14 residues. From germline, CDR1 is LNHDA and CDR2 SQIVND (reference sequence). Trimming pared 5 bases from V and 8 bases from J, leaving 16 bases between. CDR3 protein: CASSGDSEADEQFF. In DNA form, the CDR3 reads TGTGCCAGTAGTGGCGACAGTGAGGCAGATGAGCAGTTCTTC.

This chain joins TRBV7-9 and TRBJ1-4; maybe TRBD1 (6 bases). Trimming pared 4 bases from V and 5 bases from J, leaving 11 bases between. The CDR3 covers 14 residues. CDR1 is SEHNR and CDR2 is FQNEAQ in the germline V gene (reference sequence). The CDR3 loop is CASSSGHGNEKLFF. CDR3 nucleotides: TGTGCCAGCAGCTCGGGACACGGGAATGAAAAACTGTTTTTT.

In its sample, this clone was seen once. V gene TRBV5-1 combines with J gene TRBJ2-7; 9 nucleotides align to TRBD1. The CDR3 length is 15 residues. Germline CDR1 and CDR2: SGHRS and YFSETQ. V shed 0 bases and J 6 bases; nucleotides not matched to a gene: 7. CDR3 amino acids: CASSLVGQGNGEQYF. The CDR3 DNA reads TGCGCCAGCAGCTTGGTGGGACAGGGAAACGGCGAGCAGTACTTC.

The V and J genes are TRBV9 and TRBJ1-3; tentatively, D is TRBD1 (6 bases). Trimming stripped 5 bases from V and 0 bases from J, with 12 bases between. The CDR3 has 15 residues. Per the germline V gene, CDR1 is SGDLS and CDR2 is YYNGEE. The CDR3 sequence: CASRKGVSSGNTIYF. The CDR3, as DNA: TGTGCCAGCAGAAAGGGGGTTAGCTCTGGAAACACCATATATTTT.

The table lists this clone with a few counts. The chain links TRBV9 to TRBJ2-5; 8 bases fit TRBD1. The CDR3 covers 14 residues. CDR1 is SGDLS, CDR2 YYNGEE, per germline. V gave up 2 bases and J gave up 5 bases; unmatched junction bases: 5. The CDR3 bases are TGTGCCAGCAGCGTCGGACAGGGTTATGAGACCCAGTACTTC. The encoded protein is CASSVGQGYETQYF.

The chain employs TRBV6-5 and TRBJ1-6, with D perhaps TRBD1 (6 bases). The CDR3 has 13 residues. V dropped 7 bases and J dropped 7 bases, with 11 bases sitting between them. The germline CDR1 and CDR2 sequences are MNHEY and SVGAGI. Here the CDR3 reads CASNQQGNSPLHF. CDR3 in DNA: TGTGCCAGCAACCAACAGGGAAATTCACCCCTCCACTTT.

The chain employs TRBV27 and TRBJ2-3; D perhaps matches TRBD2 (5 bases). Trimming took off 3 bases at V and 2 bases at J, with 9 bases between the two ends. CDR3 length equals 14 residues. The germline gives CDR1 MNHEY, CDR2 SMNVEV (reference sequence). CDR3 coding DNA: TGTGCCAGCAGTTTGCCCGGACTCACAGATACGCAGTATTTT. It is translated as CASSLPGLTDTQYF.

The chain has TRBV6-5 and TRBJ1-5; D remains unclear. Trimming shortened V by 4 bases and J by 4 bases, and 8 bases separated the two germline ends. The CDR3 sequence is 13 residues long. Germline-derived CDR1 and CDR2 are MNHEY and SVGAGI. The CDR3 sequence is CASSFGLNQPQHF. DNA of the CDR3: TGTGCCAGCAGTTTCGGGTTGAATCAGCCCCAGCATTTT.

This sequence joins TRBV2 and TRBJ1-2; maybe TRBD1 (5 bases). V was clipped by 8 bases and J by 3 bases, with 22 bases between them. CDR3 length equals 16 residues. The germline gives CDR1 SNHLY, CDR2 FYNNEI. The CDR3 sequence is CASSSFTPGRDYGYTF. In DNA, the CDR3 is TGTGCCAGCTCCTCCTTCACCCCGGGCAGGGACTATGGCTACACCTTC.

V gene TRBV4-3 combines with J gene TRBJ1-6; D unclear. The V gene lost 0 bases and the J gene lost 10 bases, with 13 bases spanning the gap. CDR3 length: 15 residues. Germline V gives CDR1 LGHNA, CDR2 YSLEER. The CDR3 DNA is TGCGCCAGCAGCCAAGAGGGTGCTGGGAGATCACCCCTCCACTTT. It translates to CASSQEGAGRSPLHF.

The chain couples TRBV7-8 to TRBJ2-3; no clear D. V was pared by 3 bases and J by 4 bases, with 11 bases between. The CDR3 is 14 amino acids. The germline CDR1 and CDR2 sequences are SGHVS and FQNEAQ. CDR3 coding DNA: TGTGCCAGCAGCTTCAACCTCGGGTCAGATACGCAGTATTTT. Its protein product is CASSFNLGSDTQYF. Filled out from reference TRBV7-8 and TRBJ2-3, the complete variable domain reads GAGVSQSPRYKVAKRGQDVALRCDPISGHVSLFWYQQALGQGPEFLTYFQNEAQLDKSGLPSDRFFAERPEGSVSTLKIQRTQQEDSAVYLCASSFNLGSDTQYFGPGTRLTVL.

The chain couples TRBV5-6 to TRBJ2-7, with D possibly TRBD2 on 5 matching bases. Trimming left V 0 bases short and J 11 bases short, with 9 bases between. The CDR3 length is 11 residues. CDR1 is SGHDT, CDR2 YYEEEE, per germline. Here the CDR3 reads CASSLGQEEYF. In DNA, the CDR3 is TGTGCCAGCAGCTTGGGCCAGGAGGAGTACTTC.

The CDR3: CASSFGQLSSGNTIYF. CDR3 DNA sequence: TGTGCCAGCAGCTTCGGACAGTTGAGCTCTGGAAACACCATATATTTT. The chain employs TRBV7-2 and TRBJ1-3, with D perhaps matching TRBD1 (6 bases). V was clipped by 3 bases and J by 0 bases, with 12 bases between them. This CDR3 is 16 amino acids long. Germline CDR1 reads SGHTA; CDR2 reads FQGNSA.

Turning to this clone: Other DNA variants within this sample encode the same CDR3. This sequence joins TRBV7-9 and TRBJ1-1; maybe TRBD1 (5 bases). CDR1 SEHNR and CDR2 FQNEAQ come from the germline V gene (reference sequence). The V and J ends lost 5 bases and 4 bases respectively, with 11 bases between them. The CDR3 loop spans 13 amino acids. CDR3 region: CASSQTGGTEAFF. CDR3 nucleotides: TGTGCCAGCAGCCAGACGGGGGGCACTGAAGCTTTCTTT.

The rearrangement joins TRBV7-9 to TRBJ1-1, with D perhaps matching TRBD1 (5 bases). Trimming left V 10 bases short and J 1 base short, with 25 bases between. This CDR3 spans 17 amino acids. CDR1 is SEHNR, CDR2 FQNEAQ, per germline (reference sequence). CDR3 region: CATKPSAGRKGNTEAFF. The CDR3, as DNA: TGTGCCACCAAACCTTCGGCGGGACGGAAAGGGAACACTGAAGCTTTCTTT.

The table lists this clone with a count of one. The chain employs TRBV25-1 and TRBJ1-1, with TRBD1 as a possible D gene (5 bases). CDR1 and CDR2 from the germline V gene are MGHDK and SYGVNS. V lost 4 bases and J 0 bases, leaving 12 bases between the germline ends. This CDR3 spans 15 amino acids. The CDR3 spells CASSGGDELNTEAFF. Written as DNA, the CDR3 is TGTGCCAGCAGTGGGGGGGACGAGCTGAACACTGAAGCTTTCTTT.

As to this clone: Germline and junction disagree at one end, which may indicate a read error. The chain employs TRBV7-9 and TRBJ1-3, with TRBD1 identical over 9 bases. This CDR3 spans 16 amino acids. CDR1 and CDR2 from the germline V gene are SEHNR and FQNEAQ (reference sequence). The chain's CDR3 is CSSRPQGATAGNTIYF. In DNA, the CDR3 is TGTTCCAGCAGACCACAGGGGGCTACTGCTGGAAACACCATATATTTT.